The sequence of this T cell receptor beta chain was determined in a study of shared clonotypes between healthy human individuals. Data came from immunoSEQ multiplex PCR; TCRdb stores just in-frame clones and leaves some out. The table lists more than 2 million clones, 90% to 97% of them singletons, with 0.1% to 0.15% in the top ten. Points on this clone: Its target is unknown. At one of its ends the junction is not consistent with the germline gene, which may arise from a read error.

The investigators split CD4+ cells into a CD45RA+ naive subset and a CD45RA-negative memory subset. General study findings and limits: Shared clonotypes across all four donors exceeded non-shared ones in generation probability.

The receptor's source is a man between 18 and 29 years old in good health. Specimen: naive CD4+ T cells sorted from blood. Sample subset: CD45RA+ positively selected.

The CDR3 is CASSLDGGKPGELFF. CDR3 nucleotides: TGTGCTAGCAGCTTAGACGGGGGGAAGCCCGGGGAGCTGTTTTTT. This chain links TRBV7-7 with TRBJ2-2, with 7 positions matching TRBD2. The CDR3 is made up of 15 amino acids. The germline V gene encodes CDR1 SSHAT and CDR2 FNYEAQ (reference sequence).